This T cell receptor beta chain was captured in a study of blood T cell repertoires in COVID-19 (TCRdb year 2020). With regard to the full study: Samples from collaborators originated in the United States, Italy and Spain and spanned both the acute and convalescent phases of COVID-19. The prospective study material was composed of cDNA or gDNA derived from T cells, B-cell-depleted T cells, or PBMCs. The repertoires were released in a freely available public database intended as a resource for research on the immune response to SARS-CoV-2. Sample metadata almost always included a de-identified subject ID, COVID-19 status, age in years and sex. Where HLA class I and class II types were available, the types were taken from metadata supplied by the sample provider, not from assay-based typing. Subjects who had been exposed to COVID-19, were actively infected with it, or had recovered from it provided the deeply sampled blood TCRbeta repertoires that made up the dataset. The samples were drawn from two sources: the first 160 participants of the ongoing ImmuneRACE study, and 1,254 subjects contributed by 6 global collaborators.

In Seattle, one collaborating source enrolled patients while the infection was active and tracked those patients longitudinally over the course of disease. Each collaborating institution followed its own protocols to collect whole blood in K2EDTA tubes. Collaborator samples were shipped for TCRbeta analysis as frozen whole blood, isolated PBMCs, or DNA extracted from either sample type. The immunoSEQ Assay, a bias-controlled multiplex PCR, was used to amplify TCRbeta CDR3 regions from genomic DNA. Processing in the source paper ran as follows. Within the assay, amplification of reference gene primers was used to estimate how many nucleated cells each sample contained. Sequence reads were collapsed and filtered to measure the absolute abundance of every unique TCRbeta CDR3 rearrangement. For each sample, productive Simpson clonality was calculated as the square root of Simpson's diversity index across productive rearrangements. The source is immuneACCESS, and TCRdb retained only in-frame sequences with V and J called. Part of the clones is not carried over; for the studies checked, unresolved V genes explain less than half of this, and the remainder is unexplained. Clone size and V and J calls were adopted from that table, with D and trimming inferred from the DNA. Counted in this sample were 200,000 to 250,000 clones; 85% to 90% of them appeared once. Roughly 2.7% of the sample belongs to the ten largest clones.

A word on this clone: Its antigen remains undetermined. The record has no base qualities; no much larger clone is one base away.

V is pared back by 4 bases and J by 1 base, with 11 bases lying between the germline termini. The germline V gene specifies SGHRS as CDR1 and YFSETQ as CDR2. The CDR3, from cysteine to phenylalanine, totals 14 residues. Only the CDR3 portion is preserved as DNA: 42 bases, with reading frame beginning at the first base. What the study reported, not specific to this receptor: The quantity of clinical and demographic metadata differed by source and by participant and was supplied without curation.

This clonotype was obtained from a man between 25 and 39 years old with COVID-19, enrolled during active disease. What was sequenced was peripheral blood. The chain is made from TRBV5-1 and TRBJ1-1, with TRBD1 as a weak D call on 6 bases. The nucleotide sequence reads as follows: TGCGCCAGCAGCCCCAAGGACAGGAACACTGAAGCTTTCTTT. This is translated as CASSPKDRNTEAFF.